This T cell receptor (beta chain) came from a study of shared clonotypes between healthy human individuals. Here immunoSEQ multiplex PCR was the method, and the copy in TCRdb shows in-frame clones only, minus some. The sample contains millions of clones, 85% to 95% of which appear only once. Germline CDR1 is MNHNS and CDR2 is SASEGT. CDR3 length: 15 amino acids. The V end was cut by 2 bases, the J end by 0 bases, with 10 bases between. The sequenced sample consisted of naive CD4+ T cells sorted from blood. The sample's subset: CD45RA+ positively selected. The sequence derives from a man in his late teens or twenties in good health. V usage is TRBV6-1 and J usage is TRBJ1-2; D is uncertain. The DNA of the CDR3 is TGTGCCAGCAGTGAAATCGGTACAGCTAACTATGGCTACACCTTC. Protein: CASSEIGTANYGYTF.